The 9 T cell receptor beta chains below were found in one sample sequenced in a study of T cell changes during pregnancy in multiple sclerosis. Assay: immunoSEQ multiplex PCR; the TCRdb copy retains only in-frame clones and omits some. The sample includes around 50,000 clones, 94% of them seen just once. The sample here was CD4+ T cells from peripheral blood mononuclear cells, taken in the first trimester of pregnancy. Receptor source: a female donor with multiple sclerosis, enrolled in a pregnancy study.

The chain uses TRBV5-1 and TRBJ2-2, with TRBD1 identical over 8 bases. The CDR3 contains 15 residues. Per germline, CDR1 SGHRS and CDR2 YFSETQ. Trimming took 4 bases from V and 1 from J; bases not matched to a gene: 3. The CDR3 spells CASSGGTGNTGELFF. CDR3 nucleotides: TGCGCCAGCAGCGGAGGGACAGGGAACACCGGGGAGCTGTTTTTT.

This rearrangement joins TRBV11-2 to TRBJ2-7; 9 bases are a match to TRBD1. This CDR3 has 17 residues. Germline-derived CDR1 and CDR2 are SGHAT and FQNNGV. Trimming cost V 0 bases and J 0 bases; bases outside gene matches: 6. Here the CDR3 DNA reads TGTGCCAGCAGCTTAGATTACAGGGGGCTCCTCTCCTACGAGCAGTACTTC. The encoded protein is CASSLDYRGLLSYEQYF.

The V call is TRBV19, the J call TRBJ2-5; a weak D match, TRBD1 (5 bases). The CDR3 is 16 amino acids. Germline V CDR1 and CDR2: LNHDA, SQIVND (reference sequence). V shed 3 bases and J shed 3 bases, with 17 bases lying between them. This CDR3 reads CASSILGPSAEETQYF. The CDR3 coding sequence is TGTGCCAGTAGTATTTTGGGGCCGAGCGCCGAAGAGACCCAGTACTTC.

The genes are TRBV29-1 and TRBJ1-3, with TRBD1 matching 7 bases. Germline assignment: CDR1 SQVTM and CDR2 ANQGSEA. V was pared by 6 bases and J by 2 bases, with 4 bases of the junction left unmatched. The CDR3 has 13 amino acids. The CDR3 region is CSVGGTAGNTIYF. For the CDR3, the DNA is TGCAGCGTCGGCGGGACAGCTGGAAACACCATATATTTT.

The chain uses TRBV7-9 and TRBJ1-3; D unresolved. The CDR3 spans 16 residues. The V and J ends lost 5 bases and 0 bases respectively, with 14 bases between them. Germline assignment: CDR1 SEHNR and CDR2 FQNEAQ (reference sequence). The CDR3 DNA sequence: TGTGCCAGCAGCCTGCGGAATATAAGCTCTGGAAACACCATATATTTT. Its protein product is CASSLRNISSGNTIYF.

V usage is TRBV7-3 and J usage is TRBJ2-3, with 12 nucleotides matching TRBD2. CDR1 is SGHTA and CDR2 is FQGTGA in the germline V gene. This CDR3 has 16 residues. After removal of 2 bases from V and 3 bases from J, the junction contained 3 bases not matched to a gene. This chain's CDR3 is CASSLRLAGGTDTQYF. CDR3 DNA sequence: TGTGCCAGCAGCTTACGGCTAGCGGGGGGGACAGATACGCAGTATTTT.

This clone was picked up one time. The chain joins TRBV2 to TRBJ1-5, with D tentatively TRBD1 (6 bases). V was pared by 6 bases and J by 0 bases, with 9 bases between. This CDR3 spans 14 amino acids. From germline, CDR1 is SNHLY and CDR2 FYNNEI. Here the CDR3 reads CASSDRSSNQPQHF. CDR3 DNA: TGTGCCAGCAGCGACAGGTCTAGCAATCAGCCCCAGCATTTT.

The chain is built from TRBV7-8 and TRBJ1-4, with 8 positions matching TRBD1. This CDR3 spans 15 amino acids. V gave up 2 bases and J gave up 7 bases; unmatched junction bases: 6. Germline loops: CDR1 SGHVS, CDR2 FQNEAQ. The CDR3 DNA reads TGTGCCAGCAGCTTACGGACAGGGTTACGTGAAAAACTGTTTTTT. This translates into CASSLRTGLREKLFF.

The chain uses TRBV25-1 and TRBJ2-3, with TRBD2 matching 8 bases. The CDR3 runs to 15 residues. With V trimmed by 8 bases and J by 3 bases, 10 bases remained unmatched. Germline V gives CDR1 MGHDK, CDR2 SYGVNS. The CDR3 loop reads CASGERGGRTDTQYF. CDR3 sequence (DNA): TGTGCCAGCGGAGAACGGGGGGGCCGGACAGATACGCAGTATTTT. Full variable domain (missing parts from reference TRBV25-1 and TRBJ2-3): EADIYQTPRYLVIGTGKKITLECSQTMGHDKMYWYQQDPGMELHLIHYSYGVNSTEKGDLSSESTVSRIRTEHFPLTLESARPSHTSQYLCASGERGGRTDTQYFGPGTRLTVL.